This TCR beta chain appears in the sequencing data of a study of blood T cell repertoires in COVID-19. As for the study in general: PBMCs, B-cell-depleted T cells, or T cells were the source of the cDNA or gDNA that made up the material.

The authors' processing: How many nucleated cells were present was estimated from reference gene primer amplification. Using immunoSEQ multiplex PCR, the repertoire was profiled, and TCRdb retains in-frame clones only, with some absent. That table supplies the V and J calls and clone size; D and trimming were determined from the DNA. The sample lists about 180,000 clones; 65% to 90% were seen once. The CDR3 runs 14 residues. CDR1 is MNHEY, CDR2 SVGEGT, per germline. V was clipped by 5 bases and J by 7 bases, with 15 bases between them. The gene calls are TRBV6-2 or TRBV6-3 and TRBJ1-5; D might be TRBD1 (5 bases). This TCR was recovered from a man in his fifties or sixties with active or convalescent COVID-19. The sequenced material came from peripheral blood. The CDR3 sequence is CASSRSGGEQPQHF. For the CDR3, the DNA is TGTGCCAGCAGTCGTTCGGGGGGTGAGCAGCCCCAGCATTTT.